The text below deals with one T cell receptor beta chain. The antigen remains undetermined. Germline lookup yields CDR1 SNHLY and CDR2 FYNNEI. Trimming left V 6 bases short and J 1 base short, with 12 bases between. CDR3 length: 14 amino acids. In the PCR, 60 Vbeta and 13 Jbeta primers were used. Assay used: immunoSEQ multiplex PCR; TCRdb lists only in-frame clones, some missing. The sample lists 200,000 or so clones, 80% to 85% seen once, with around 6% in the top ten. These data belong to a study of cytomegalovirus exposure and HLA in healthy donors. Study overall: Researchers found that approximately 80% of over 350 genotyped donors fell within the Caucasian-associated ancestry cluster. General study findings and limits: A list of around 150 TCR beta chains associated with cytomegalovirus was given. The dataset shows that most TCR sequences were rare, while some public TCRs occurred in many donors.

Regarding donors, all were healthy bone marrow donors. V usage is TRBV2 and J usage is TRBJ1-1, with a possible D match to TRBD1 (5 bases). The sequenced sample was PBMCs. This receptor was taken from a woman aged 50 to 60 in good health and CMV-seropositive. This CDR3 reads CASRMTATNTEAFF. Here the CDR3 DNA reads TGTGCCAGCAGGATGACAGCGACGAACACTGAAGCTTTCTTT.